This is a list of T cell receptor beta chains from one sample in a study of T cells in Graves' hyperthyroidism and ophthalmopathy. TCRdb analysed the multiplex PCR reads with MiXCR anew, one entry per CDR3 protein. This table has about 590,000 distinct CDR3 sequences, around 14% appearing once. The source material was blood. The origin of the receptors is a woman aged 30 to 39 with Graves' hyperthyroidism. Both conserved end residues are part of each CDR3. Fields, in order: V gene, D gene, J gene, clone size, CDR3 protein, CDR3 DNA. A D gene is named only where the DNA matches it firmly. Size is omitted from some rows. Given values are once, few, many or a class for expanded clones.

TRBV9	TRBD1	TRBJ2-1	.	CASSLGQAAHNEQFF	TGTGCCAGCAGCCTCGGACAGGCTGCCCACAATGAGCAGTTCTTC
TRBV28	.	TRBJ2-7	many	CASRTPREQYF	TGTGCCAGCAGGACTCCTAGGGAGCAGTACTTC
TRBV11-2	.	TRBJ1-4	once	CASSSTGRGNEKLFF	TGTGCCAGCAGTAGTACGGGGCGGGGGAATGAAAAACTGTTTTTT
TRBV9	TRBD2	TRBJ2-1	many	CASSAAWAGGLNEQFF	TGTGCCAGCAGCGCCGCGTGGGCGGGAGGGCTCAATGAGCAGTTCTTC
TRBV6-5	TRBD2	TRBJ2-2	few	CASSYGVWASGRSGELFF	TGTGCCAGCAGTTACGGGGTGTGGGCTAGCGGGAGATCCGGGGAGCTGTTTTTT
TRBV7-2	.	TRBJ2-1	many	CASSLSGLGVEQFF	TGTGCCAGCAGCCTCTCCGGTTTGGGGGTTGAGCAGTTCTTC
TRBV5-1	.	TRBJ2-7	many	CASSLDSASYEQYF	TGCGCCAGCAGCTTGGATTCGGCTTCCTACGAGCAGTACTTC
TRBV3-1	TRBD1	TRBJ2-2	few	CASSRTGTGGSGELFF	TGTGCCAGCAGCCGTACCGGGACAGGGGGATCCGGGGAGCTGTTTTTT
TRBV28	TRBD1	TRBJ2-3	many	CASSGTGTGGVADTQYF	TGTGCCAGCAGTGGAACCGGGACAGGGGGCGTTGCAGATACGCAGTATTTT
TRBV12-3/TRBV12-4	.	TRBJ1-6	few	CASRKSSYNSPLHF	TGTGCCAGCAGAAAGAGCTCCTATAATTCACCCCTCCACTTT
TRBV6-1	.	TRBJ2-2	.	CASSERLSPTGELFF	TGTGCCAGCAGTGAGCGGCTATCTCCCACCGGGGAGCTGTTTTTT
TRBV3-1	.	TRBJ1-3	many	CASSQTGLNTIYF	TGTGCCAGCAGCCAAACAGGGTTGAACACCATATATTTT
TRBV2	.	TRBJ1-2	many	CASRVFNYGYTF	TGTGCCAGCAGGGTGTTTAACTATGGCTACACCTTC
TRBV12-3/TRBV12-4	TRBD2	TRBJ2-7	many	CASSFFSGRASTDEQYF	TGTGCCAGCAGTTTCTTTAGCGGGAGGGCCTCCACCGACGAGCAGTACTTC
TRBV6-5	.	TRBJ2-7	few	CASSLGDTGLLSEQYF	TGTGCCAGCAGTTTAGGGGATACCGGGCTCCTCTCCGAGCAGTACTTC
TRBV3-1	TRBD1	TRBJ2-7	.	CASSQGSLGGRRADEQYF	TGTGCCAGCAGCCAAGGCAGTCTAGGGGGCCGAAGGGCGGACGAGCAGTACTTC
TRBV30	.	TRBJ1-1	many	CAWSLKAGNTEAFF	TGTGCCTGGAGTCTAAAGGCGGGGAACACTGAAGCTTTCTTT
TRBV4-1	.	TRBJ2-1	few	CASSQDYGLGGEQFF	TGCGCCAGCAGCCAAGATTACGGTCTGGGGGGTGAGCAGTTCTTC
TRBV20-1	.	TRBJ2-3	.	CSARIGQSSTDTQYF	TGCAGTGCTAGGATTGGCCAATCTAGCACAGATACGCAGTATTTT
TRBV28	.	TRBJ1-1	many	CASSLYGVGVGTEAFF	TGTGCCAGCAGTTTATATGGCGTGGGGGTGGGTACTGAAGCTTTCTTT
TRBV10-3	TRBD2	TRBJ2-6	.	CANGLATPSGANVLTF	TGTGCCAACGGACTAGCGACTCCCTCTGGGGCCAACGTCCTGACTTTC
TRBV29-1	TRBD2	TRBJ2-1	many	CSVLTSGGYNEQFF	TGCAGCGTCCTTACTAGCGGGGGATACAATGAGCAGTTCTTC
TRBV27	.	TRBJ2-2	many	CASGFSAWGTGELFF	TGTGCCAGCGGATTTAGCGCCTGGGGCACCGGGGAGCTGTTTTTT
TRBV20-1	.	TRBJ2-3	many	CSAPENTDTQYF	TGCAGTGCGCCCGAAAACACAGATACGCAGTATTTT
TRBV7-4	.	TRBJ2-3	.	CASSLAFGLGYTDTQYF	TGTGCCAGCAGCTTAGCGTTTGGACTGGGATACACAGATACGCAGTATTTT
TRBV11-2	.	TRBJ2-7	few	CASKRDFSSYEQYF	TGTGCCAGCAAACGGGACTTTAGCTCCTACGAGCAGTACTTC
TRBV30	.	TRBJ2-1	many	CAWSALSPFLWAEQFF	TGTGCCTGGAGTGCCCTTAGCCCATTCTTATGGGCTGAGCAGTTCTTC
TRBV3-1	.	TRBJ2-1	.	CASSPPTGKLNNEQFF	TGTGCCAGCAGTCCCCCTACCGGGAAACTAAACAATGAGCAGTTCTTC
TRBV24-1	.	TRBJ1-5	many	CATGETQFGDQPQHF	TGTGCCACCGGCGAGACGCAATTTGGGGATCAGCCCCAGCATTTT